The present T cell receptor beta chain was sequenced within a study of blood T cell repertoires in COVID-19. Profiled with immunoSEQ multiplex PCR; TCRdb holds only in-frame clones, not every one. Among around 250,000 clones listed, just over 85% were seen once. Clinical history as reported by participants underpinned cohort assignment. Germline assignment: CDR1 LGHDT and CDR2 YNNKEL (reference sequence). This CDR3 is 18 amino acids long. After removal of 1 base from V and 2 bases from J, the junction contained 7 bases not matched to a gene. The clonotype was recovered from a man between 18 and 35 years old who had recovered from COVID-19. The chain employs TRBV3-1 (or the pseudogene TRBV3-2) and TRBJ2-5, with TRBD2 matching over 13 bases. The sample was PBMCs or T cells enriched from blood (not recorded which). The CDR3 region is CASSQGPGLAGSQETQYF. The CDR3 DNA is TGTGCCAGCAGCCAAGGGCCGGGACTAGCGGGGTCACAAGAGACCCAGTACTTC.